These T cell receptor beta chains were read from a single sample in a study of cytomegalovirus exposure and HLA in healthy donors. TCRdb's copy holds only in-frame clones and misses some; the assay was immunoSEQ multiplex PCR. The sample yields more than 95,000 clones, approximately 76% seen once. Material for sequencing was PBMCs. Receptors were obtained from a woman in her late teens or twenties in good health and CMV-seropositive. CDR3s include the opening cysteine and the closing phenylalanine or tryptophan. The D gene is left open where the match is weak. Clone size is shown for a subset of rows, as once, few, many or a class of expanded clone.

TRBV4-1	once	-	TRBJ2-7	TGCGCCAGCAGCCAAGATCTGTGGAGGGGAGTCTACGAGCAGTACTTC	CASSQDLWRGVYEQYF
TRBV5-4	-	-	TRBJ2-3	TGTGCCAGCAGCTTGGTTCTGGCGGGCGGGCGCACAGATACGCAGTATTTT	CASSLVLAGGRTDTQYF
TRBV30	-	TRBD1	TRBJ2-5	TGTGCCTGGAGTACACGGGGGACAGGGGGATGGACCTATCGAGAGACCCAGTACTTC	CAWSTRGTGGWTYRETQYF
TRBV18	-	TRBD1	TRBJ2-1	TGTGCCAGCTCAACACAGGGGTGGGAGCAGTTCTTC	CASSTQGWEQFF
TRBV6-5	few	TRBD2	TRBJ2-2	TGTGCCAGCAGTCCTAGCGGGAGAGACACCGGGGAGCTGTTTTTT	CASSPSGRDTGELFF
TRBV28	-	-	TRBJ2-6	TGTGCCAGCAGTTTGGCGGGACAGATCTCTGGGGCCAACGTCCTGACTTTC	CASSLAGQISGANVLTF
TRBV10-3	-	-	TRBJ1-6	TGTGCCATCAGTCCATCCGGACTGGGGGGATCACCCCTCCACTTT	CAISPSGLGGSPLHF
TRBV28	-	-	TRBJ1-5	TGTGCCAGCAGTAGCGGGCAGGGCGACAATCAGCCCCAGCATTTT	CASSSGQGDNQPQHF
TRBV25-1	-	TRBD1	TRBJ2-7	TGTGCCAGCAGTGAATACGGACAGGGGGCCGGTGAGCAGTACTTC	CASSEYGQGAGEQYF
TRBV5-5	-	-	TRBJ2-1	TGTGCCAGCAGCTCCAGTGTCTACAATGAGCAGTTCTTC	CASSSSVYNEQFF
TRBV27	-	TRBD1	TRBJ1-1	TGTGCCAGCAGTCCTTCGACAGGGTCGGGCACTGAAGCTTTCTTT	CASSPSTGSGTEAFF
TRBV30	-	TRBD2	TRBJ2-7	TGTGCCTGGAGTGAATTAATAGCGGGGCCTTCCGAGCAGTACTTC	CAWSELIAGPSEQYF
TRBV27	once	-	TRBJ1-1	TGTGCCAGCAGTTTATCGGGCAAAGGGGTGACTGAAGCTTTCTTT	CASSLSGKGVTEAFF
TRBV6-5	-	TRBD1	TRBJ1-4	TGTGCCAGCAGTTCCCAGGGGGCAGGTGAAAAACTGTTTTTT	CASSSQGAGEKLFF
TRBV15	-	-	TRBJ1-4	TGTGCCACCAGCGAAGGACAGCTGAAACTGTTTTTT	CATSEGQLKLFF
TRBV2	-	-	TRBJ2-4	TGTGCCAGCAGTGTCCGGGGGATTCAACTAGCCAAAAACATTCAGTACTTC	CASSVRGIQLAKNIQYF
TRBV6-5	few	-	TRBJ1-6	TGTGCCAGCAGTCAAAAACCCAGGGGTTCACCCCTCCACTTT	CASSQKPRGSPLHF
TRBV5-4	once	TRBD1	TRBJ1-2	TGTGCCAGCAGCTCGGAGAAGAGTACAGGGGCTAACTATGGCTACACCTTC	CASSSEKSTGANYGYTF
TRBV5-4	-	-	TRBJ2-1	TGTGCCAGCAGCTCCCCCCAGGGTTTGGCCAATGAGCAGTTCTTC	CASSSPQGLANEQFF
TRBV19	-	-	TRBJ1-4	TGTGCCAGTAGTATTAGTTCGTTCGGTCTCGCGAATGAAAAACTGTTTTTT	CASSISSFGLANEKLFF
TRBV28	few	-	TRBJ1-3	TGTGCCAGCAGTTTTAGCGGGGGGACTGGAAACACCATATATTTT	CASSFSGGTGNTIYF
TRBV30	few	TRBD2	TRBJ2-1	TGTGCCTGGAAGGGACTAGCGGGAAATGAGCAGTTCTTC	CAWKGLAGNEQFF